These 19 T cell receptor beta chains were sequenced from one sample in a study of T-cell reconstitution after alpha-beta-depleted transplantation in children. Unique molecular identifiers tagged the TCRbeta library. TCRdb analysed the PCR reads with MiXCR anew, one entry per CDR3 protein. The sample comprises some 440,000 distinct CDR3 sequences, around 15% of which are singletons, and around 28% rests with the top ten. The starting material was PBMCs, mostly from graft donor cells, obtained 360 days after TCRalphabeta/CD19-depleted stem cell transplant. The receptors were sampled from a boy younger than two who had a stem cell transplant for Wiskott-Aldrich syndrome, so the T cells may come from the graft donor.

Written as DNA, the CDR3 is TGTGCCAGCAGCCCGGGGACCTACGTTTCAGAGACCCAGTACTTC. Protein product: CASSPGTYVSETQYF. V and J are TRBV5-5 and TRBJ2-5; the D call may be TRBD1 or TRBD2 (5 bases each). There are 15 residues in the CDR3. V shed 4 bases and J shed 4 bases, with 17 bases lying between them. Looked up from germline, CDR1 is SGHKS and CDR2 is YYEKEE (reference sequence).

This clonotype came up a few times. J is TRBJ2-2 and V is TRBV10-1; 7 bases align to TRBD2. CDR1 and CDR2 from the germline V gene are WNHNN and SYGVQD (reference sequence). The CDR3 consists of 14 residues. Trimming at V came to 8 bases and at J to 4 bases, leaving 7 bases not matched to a gene. The CDR3 sequence is CASGRAGSTGELFF. The CDR3 nucleotides read TGCGCCAGCGGACGAGCGGGATCCACCGGGGAGCTGTTTTTT.

This clonotype appeared a few times. The chain links TRBV27 to TRBJ2-5; D gene uncertain. The CDR3 loop spans 14 amino acids. Trimming took off 2 bases at V and 4 bases at J, with 11 bases between the two ends. The V gene's germline CDR1 is MNHEY and CDR2 SMNVEV (reference sequence). The CDR3 protein is CASSLIGWGETQYF. CDR3 nucleotide sequence: TGTGCCAGCAGTTTAATCGGGTGGGGAGAGACCCAGTACTTC.

This clonotype is judged medium-sized. The rearrangement uses TRBV5-6 and TRBJ2-5; TRBD1 matches at 9 bases. The J segment lost 5 bases and the V segment lost 1 base, leaving 6 bases of the junction unmatched. The CDR3 has 15 residues. Per the germline V gene, CDR1 is SGHDT and CDR2 is YYEEEE. CDR3 nucleotides: TGTGCCAGCAGCTTGCTGGGACAGGGTAAGGAGACCCAGTACTTC. Protein sequence: CASSLLGQGKETQYF.

This clonotype was counted only a few times. The chain links TRBV28 to TRBJ2-1; 10 bases map to TRBD2. The germline CDR1 and CDR2 sequences are MDHEN and SYDVKM. Trimming cost V 6 bases and J 4 bases; bases outside gene matches: 6. The CDR3 is 15 residues long. The CDR3 reads CASSRAGGLYNEQFF. The CDR3 DNA is TGTGCCAGCAGCCGAGCGGGAGGGCTTTACAATGAGCAGTTCTTC.

V gene TRBV10-3 combines with J gene TRBJ2-3, with D hard to call. This CDR3 contains 12 residues. In germline, CDR1 is ENHRY, CDR2 SYGVKD. Trimming cost V 1 base and J 4 bases, with 3 bases left between them. CDR3: CAISEFADTQYF. The DNA of the CDR3 is TGTGCCATCAGTGAGTTCGCAGATACGCAGTATTTT.

The chain combines TRBV7-2 with TRBJ2-7, with 7 bases that match TRBD2. With 0 bases clipped from V and 2 bases from J, the junction kept 4 bases outside the gene matches. The CDR3 is made up of 15 amino acids. Germline V gives CDR1 SGHTA, CDR2 FQGNSA. CDR3 in DNA: TGTGCCAGCAGCTTAGCCGGGAGGTCCCCCTACGAGCAGTACTTC. Encoded protein: CASSLAGRSPYEQYF.

This clonotype was seen repeatedly, ten times or more. The rearrangement uses TRBV24-1 and TRBJ2-5; D may be TRBD1 (6 bases). CDR3 length equals 15 residues. Between the trimmed V and J ends, which lost 2 bases and 4 bases, there was a span of 13 bases. Per germline, CDR1 KGHDR and CDR2 SFDVKD. The CDR3 is CATSDYRDIAETQYF. CDR3 nucleotide sequence: TGTGCCACCAGTGATTACCGGGACATCGCAGAGACCCAGTACTTC.

The chain recombines TRBV7-9 with TRBJ2-1; 7 positions match TRBD2. This CDR3 has 15 residues. CDR1 is SEHNR and CDR2 is FQNEAQ in the germline V gene (reference sequence). V lost 2 bases, J lost 6 bases, and 7 bases stayed unmatched. CDR3 residues: CASSLRSGVSNEQFF. CDR3 DNA sequence: TGTGCCAGCAGCTTAAGGAGCGGGGTGAGCAATGAGCAGTTCTTC.

The V gene is TRBV29-1, the J gene TRBJ2-3, with no clear D. Trimming cost V 7 bases and J 3 bases, with 14 bases left between them. CDR3 length: 13 amino acids. From germline, CDR1 is SQVTM and CDR2 ANQGSEA. The CDR3 sequence: CSASPLGTDTQYF. Here the CDR3 DNA reads TGCAGCGCGAGCCCCCTTGGGACAGATACGCAGTATTTT.

V usage is TRBV20-1 and J usage is TRBJ1-5; 11 bases match TRBD1. Trimming took 6 bases from V and 1 from J; bases not matched to a gene: 8. Germline V CDR1 and CDR2: DFQATT, SNEGSKA (reference sequence). The CDR3 is 16 amino acids. The CDR3 region has the DNA TGCAGTGCGAGGACAGGGGGCAAAAGGAGCAATCAGCCCCAGCATTTT. Its protein is CSARTGGKRSNQPQHF.

This clonotype has a handful of counts. The rearrangement joins TRBV6-5 to TRBJ2-7, with D perhaps being TRBD1 or TRBD2 (6 bases each). V was pared by 7 bases and J by 2 bases, with 18 bases between. The CDR3 is made up of 15 amino acids. Germline loops: CDR1 MNHEY, CDR2 SVGAGI. The CDR3 nucleotides are TGTGCCAGCACCGTTCCCCGGGGGCGCGCCTACGAGCAGTACTTC. It is translated as CASTVPRGRAYEQYF.

CDR3 amino acids: CSAWDFKKGGATDTQYF. The CDR3 DNA reads TGCAGTGCTTGGGATTTTAAGAAGGGGGGGGCAACAGATACGCAGTATTTT. The chain employs TRBV20-1 and TRBJ2-3; D possibly corresponds to TRBD2 (7 bases). V lost 5 bases and J lost 3, with 24 bases in between. This CDR3 comprises 17 residues. Per the germline V gene, CDR1 is DFQATT and CDR2 is SNEGSKA (reference sequence).

In this sample, this clonotype turned up a few times. The gene calls are TRBV6-6 and TRBJ1-1; D ambiguous. The CDR3 contains 12 residues. Trimming took off 6 bases at V and 1 base at J, with 6 bases between the two ends. Germline values: CDR1 MNHNY, CDR2 SVGAGI (reference sequence). The CDR3 DNA reads TGTGCCAGCAGAGCAGGGAACACTGAAGCTTTCTTT. This translates into CASRAGNTEAFF.

This clonotype has a handful of counts. This chain links TRBV7-2 with TRBJ2-7; no definite D call. CDR1 SGHTA and CDR2 FQGNSA come from the germline V gene. The CDR3 is made up of 13 amino acids. V was clipped by 4 bases and J by 6 bases, with 13 bases between them. The DNA of the CDR3 is TGTGCCAGCAGCTCCACTCCGTCTCGCGAGCAGTACTTC. Encoded protein: CASSSTPSREQYF. Together with reference TRBV7-2 and TRBJ2-7, the CDR3 gives the full variable domain: GAGVSQSPSNKVTEKGKDVELRCDPISGHTALYWYRQSLGQGLEFLIYFQGNSAPDKSGLPSDRFSAERTGGSVSTLTIQRTQQEDSAVYLCASSSTPSREQYFGPGTRLTVT.

This clonotype occurred a few times. The chain is built from TRBV4-1 and TRBJ2-3; D perhaps matches TRBD2 (6 bases). Trimming stripped 6 bases from V and 3 bases from J, with 13 bases between. This CDR3 comprises 14 residues. The germline CDR1 and CDR2 sequences are MGHRA and YSYEKL. The CDR3 loop reads CASRSHGGTDTQYF. For the CDR3, the DNA is TGCGCCAGCAGGTCGCACGGGGGTACAGATACGCAGTATTTT.

The table lists this clonotype with a few counts. The genes are TRBV28 and TRBJ2-7, with 7 bases lining up with TRBD1. In germline, CDR1 is MDHEN, CDR2 SYDVKM. V was pared by 5 bases and J by 1 base, with 14 bases of the junction left unmatched. The CDR3 contains 17 residues. CDR3 loop: CASSRPPPGQPSYEQYF. The DNA for the CDR3 is TGTGCCAGCAGTCGCCCCCCGCCGGGACAGCCTTCCTACGAGCAGTACTTC.

The chain links TRBV10-3 to TRBJ1-2; no definite D call. This CDR3 is 13 amino acids long. The V end lost 6 bases, the J end lost 5 bases, and 13 bases lay between the germline ends. Germline CDR1 ENHRY, CDR2 SYGVKD. For the CDR3, the DNA is TGTGCCATCAGCTCCGATTCCGCTTATGGCTACACCTTC. This translates into CAISSDSAYGYTF.

This clonotype was recorded many times. The V gene is TRBV20-1, the J gene TRBJ1-1; tentatively, D is TRBD1 (6 bases). The germline V and J ends were trimmed by 5 bases and 8 bases, with 15 bases remaining between them. Germline lookup yields CDR1 DFQATT and CDR2 SNEGSKA (reference sequence). The CDR3 is 12 residues long. In nucleotides, the CDR3 is TGCAGTGCTTGGGTGGGCAGGGGAGAAGCTTTCTTT. Protein product: CSAWVGRGEAFF.